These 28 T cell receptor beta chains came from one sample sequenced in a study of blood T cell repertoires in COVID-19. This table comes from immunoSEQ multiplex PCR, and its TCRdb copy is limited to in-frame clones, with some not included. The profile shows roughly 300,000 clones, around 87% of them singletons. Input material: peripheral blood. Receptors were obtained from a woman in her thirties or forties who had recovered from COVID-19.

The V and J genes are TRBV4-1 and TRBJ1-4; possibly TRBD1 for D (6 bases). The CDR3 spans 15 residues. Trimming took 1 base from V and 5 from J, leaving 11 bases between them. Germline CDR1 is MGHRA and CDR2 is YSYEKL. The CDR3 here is CASSQGRQENEKLFF. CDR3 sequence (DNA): TGCGCCAGCAGCCAAGGTAGACAGGAGAATGAAAAACTGTTTTTT.

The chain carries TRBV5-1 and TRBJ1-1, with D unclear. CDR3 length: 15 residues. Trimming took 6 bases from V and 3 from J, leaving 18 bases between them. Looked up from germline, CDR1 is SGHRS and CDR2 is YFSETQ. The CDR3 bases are TGCGCCAGCACTCCGGGTTACTATCGGGACACTGAAGCTTTCTTT. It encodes CASTPGYYRDTEAFF.

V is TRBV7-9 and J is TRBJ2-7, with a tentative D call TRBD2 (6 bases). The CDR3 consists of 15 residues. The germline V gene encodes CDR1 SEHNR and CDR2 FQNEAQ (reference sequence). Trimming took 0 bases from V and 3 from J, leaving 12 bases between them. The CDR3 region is CASSLALLGGYEQYF. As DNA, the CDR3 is TGTGCCAGCAGCTTAGCCCTTCTGGGGGGCTACGAGCAGTACTTC.

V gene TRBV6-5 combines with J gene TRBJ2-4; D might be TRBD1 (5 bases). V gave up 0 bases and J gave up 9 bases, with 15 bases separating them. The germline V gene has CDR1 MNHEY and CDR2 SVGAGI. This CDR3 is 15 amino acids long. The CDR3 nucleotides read TGTGCCAGCAGTTACTCCCGGGCCGGAAGGGGCATTCAGTACTTC. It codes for CASSYSRAGRGIQYF.

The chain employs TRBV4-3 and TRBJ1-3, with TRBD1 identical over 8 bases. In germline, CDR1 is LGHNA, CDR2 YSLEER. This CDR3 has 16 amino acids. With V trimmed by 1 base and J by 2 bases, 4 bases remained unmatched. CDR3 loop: CASSQASGGAGNTIYF. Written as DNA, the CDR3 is TGCGCCAGCAGCCAAGCGTCAGGGGGCGCTGGAAACACCATATATTTT.

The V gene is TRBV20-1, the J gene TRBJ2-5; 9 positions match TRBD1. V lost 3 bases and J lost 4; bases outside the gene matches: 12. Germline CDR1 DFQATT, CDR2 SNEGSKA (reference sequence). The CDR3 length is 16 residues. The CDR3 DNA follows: TGCAGTGCTAGTGATATTTTCAGACAGGGGGGAGAGACCCAGTACTTC. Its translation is CSASDIFRQGGETQYF.

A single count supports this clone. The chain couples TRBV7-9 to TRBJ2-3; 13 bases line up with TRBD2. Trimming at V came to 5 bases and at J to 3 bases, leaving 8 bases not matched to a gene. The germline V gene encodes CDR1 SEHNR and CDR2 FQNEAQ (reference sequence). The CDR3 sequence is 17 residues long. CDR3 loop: CASSPGETSGGTDTQYF. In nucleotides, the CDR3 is TGTGCCAGCAGCCCCGGTGAGACTAGCGGGGGGACAGATACGCAGTATTTT.

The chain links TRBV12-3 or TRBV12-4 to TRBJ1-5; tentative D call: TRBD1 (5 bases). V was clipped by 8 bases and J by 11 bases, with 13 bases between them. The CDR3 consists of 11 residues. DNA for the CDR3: TGTGCCAGCGGAAGGGGATTGGCCCAGCATTTT. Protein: CASGRGLAQHF.

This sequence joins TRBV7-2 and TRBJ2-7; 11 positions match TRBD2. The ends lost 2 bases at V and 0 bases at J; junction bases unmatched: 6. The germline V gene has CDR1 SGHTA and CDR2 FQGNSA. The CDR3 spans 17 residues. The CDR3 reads CASSLIGLAGGSYEQYF. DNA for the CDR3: TGTGCCAGCAGCTTAATCGGGCTAGCGGGGGGCTCCTACGAGCAGTACTTC.

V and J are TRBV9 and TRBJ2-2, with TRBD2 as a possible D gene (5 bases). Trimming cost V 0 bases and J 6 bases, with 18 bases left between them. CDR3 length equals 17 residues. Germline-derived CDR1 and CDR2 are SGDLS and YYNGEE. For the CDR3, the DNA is TGTGCCAGCAGCGTAGAGGCTCGCTCCGGGGTGGCCGGGGAGCTGTTTTTT. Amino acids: CASSVEARSGVAGELFF.

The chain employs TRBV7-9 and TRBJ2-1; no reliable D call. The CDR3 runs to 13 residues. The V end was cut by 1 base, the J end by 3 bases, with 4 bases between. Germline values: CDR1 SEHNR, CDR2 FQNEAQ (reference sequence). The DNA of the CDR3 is TGTGCCAGCAGCTTAGGGCACTACAATGAGCAGTTCTTC. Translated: CASSLGHYNEQFF.

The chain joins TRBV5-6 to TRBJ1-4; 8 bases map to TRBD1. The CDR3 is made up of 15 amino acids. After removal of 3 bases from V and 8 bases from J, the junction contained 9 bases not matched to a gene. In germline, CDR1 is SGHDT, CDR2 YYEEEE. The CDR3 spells CASSSYRGVLEKLFF. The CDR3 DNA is TGTGCCAGCAGCTCCTACAGGGGGGTCTTAGAAAAACTGTTTTTT.

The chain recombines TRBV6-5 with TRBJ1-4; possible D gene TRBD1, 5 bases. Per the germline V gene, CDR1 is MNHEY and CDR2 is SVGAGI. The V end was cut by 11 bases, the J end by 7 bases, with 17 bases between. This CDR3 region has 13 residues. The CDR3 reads CAARRANGEKLFF. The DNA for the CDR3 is TGTGCCGCTCGCAGGGCGAACGGTGAAAAACTGTTTTTT.

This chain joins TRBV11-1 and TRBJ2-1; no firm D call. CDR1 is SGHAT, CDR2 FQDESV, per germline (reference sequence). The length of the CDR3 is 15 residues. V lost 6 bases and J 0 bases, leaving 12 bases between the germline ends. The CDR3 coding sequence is TGTGCCAGCAGTTTTAAAAGGAGCTCCTACAATGAGCAGTTCTTC. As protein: CASSFKRSSYNEQFF. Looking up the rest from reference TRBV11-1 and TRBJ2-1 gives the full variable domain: EAEVAQSPRYKITEKSQAVAFWCDPISGHATLYWYRQILGQGPELLVQFQDESVVDDSQLPKDRFSAERLKGVDSTLKIQPAELGDSAMYLCASSFKRSSYNEQFFGPGTRLTVL.

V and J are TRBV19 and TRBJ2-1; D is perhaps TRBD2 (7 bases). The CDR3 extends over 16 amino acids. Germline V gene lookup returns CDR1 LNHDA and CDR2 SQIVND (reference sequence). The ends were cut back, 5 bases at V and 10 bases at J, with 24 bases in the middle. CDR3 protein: CASSHDRGGARREQFF. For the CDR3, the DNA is TGTGCCAGTAGTCACGACCGAGGGGGGGCCCGGAGGGAGCAGTTCTTC.

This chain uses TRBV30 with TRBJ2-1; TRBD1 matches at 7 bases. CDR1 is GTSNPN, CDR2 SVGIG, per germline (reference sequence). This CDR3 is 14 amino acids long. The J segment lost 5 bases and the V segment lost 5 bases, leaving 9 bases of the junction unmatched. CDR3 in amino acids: CAWHRGGTHNEQFF. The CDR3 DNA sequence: TGTGCCTGGCACAGGGGTGGCACCCACAATGAGCAGTTCTTC.

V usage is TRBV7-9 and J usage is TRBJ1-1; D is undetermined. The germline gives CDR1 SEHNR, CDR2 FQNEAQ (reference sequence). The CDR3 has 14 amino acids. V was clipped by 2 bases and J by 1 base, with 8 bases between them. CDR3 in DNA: TGTGCCAGCAGCTTAAGCCATCCGAACACTGAAGCTTTCTTT. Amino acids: CASSLSHPNTEAFF.

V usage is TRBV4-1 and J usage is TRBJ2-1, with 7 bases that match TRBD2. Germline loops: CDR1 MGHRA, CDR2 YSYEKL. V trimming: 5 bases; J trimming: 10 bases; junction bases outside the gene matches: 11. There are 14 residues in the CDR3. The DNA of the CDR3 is TGCGCCAGCAGCTCCGAGACTAGCTTAAACGAGCAGTTCTTC. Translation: CASSSETSLNEQFF.

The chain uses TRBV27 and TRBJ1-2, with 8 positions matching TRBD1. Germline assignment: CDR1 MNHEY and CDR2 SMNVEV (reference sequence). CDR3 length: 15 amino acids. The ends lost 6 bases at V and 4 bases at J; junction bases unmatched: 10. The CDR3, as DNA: TGTGCCAGCAGCTTCGCGACAGGGGTCCCCTATGGCTACACCTTC. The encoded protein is CASSFATGVPYGYTF.

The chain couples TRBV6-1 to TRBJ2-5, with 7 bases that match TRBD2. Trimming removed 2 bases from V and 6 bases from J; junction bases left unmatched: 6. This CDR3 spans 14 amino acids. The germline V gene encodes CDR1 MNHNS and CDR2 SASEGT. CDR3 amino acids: CASSESGGRKTQYF. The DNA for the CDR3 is TGTGCCAGCAGTGAATCCGGGGGGAGAAAGACCCAGTACTTC.

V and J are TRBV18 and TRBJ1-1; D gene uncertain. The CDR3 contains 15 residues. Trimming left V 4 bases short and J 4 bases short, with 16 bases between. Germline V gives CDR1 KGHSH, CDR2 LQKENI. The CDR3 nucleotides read TGTGCCAGCTCACTCGTCCAGGAGGCTTTCACTGAAGCTTTCTTT. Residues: CASSLVQEAFTEAFF.

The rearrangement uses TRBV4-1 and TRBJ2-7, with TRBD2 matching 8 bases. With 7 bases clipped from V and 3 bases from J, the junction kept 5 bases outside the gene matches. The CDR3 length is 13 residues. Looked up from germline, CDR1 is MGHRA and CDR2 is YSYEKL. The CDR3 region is CASTPRGGYEQYF. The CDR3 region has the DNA TGCGCCAGCACACCACGGGGGGGCTACGAGCAGTACTTC.

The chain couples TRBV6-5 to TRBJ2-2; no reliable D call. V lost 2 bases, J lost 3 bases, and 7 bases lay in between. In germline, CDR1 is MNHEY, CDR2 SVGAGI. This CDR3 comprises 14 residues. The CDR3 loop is CASSYGGYTGELFF. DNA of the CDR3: TGTGCCAGCAGTTACGGCGGCTACACCGGGGAGCTGTTTTTT.

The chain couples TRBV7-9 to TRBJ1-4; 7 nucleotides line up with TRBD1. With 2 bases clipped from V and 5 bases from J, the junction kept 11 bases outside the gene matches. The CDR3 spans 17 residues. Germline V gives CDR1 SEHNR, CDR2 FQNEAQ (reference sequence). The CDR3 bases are TGTGCCAGCAGCTTACAATCCCTGGGACAGCCGAATGAAAAACTGTTTTTT. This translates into CASSLQSLGQPNEKLFF.

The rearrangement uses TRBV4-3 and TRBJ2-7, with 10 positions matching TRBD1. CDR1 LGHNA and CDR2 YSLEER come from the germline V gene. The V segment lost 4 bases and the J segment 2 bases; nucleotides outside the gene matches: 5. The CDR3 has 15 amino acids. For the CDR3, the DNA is TGCGCCAGCAGCCGGACCGGGACAGGGGCCTACGAGCAGTACTTC. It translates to CASSRTGTGAYEQYF.

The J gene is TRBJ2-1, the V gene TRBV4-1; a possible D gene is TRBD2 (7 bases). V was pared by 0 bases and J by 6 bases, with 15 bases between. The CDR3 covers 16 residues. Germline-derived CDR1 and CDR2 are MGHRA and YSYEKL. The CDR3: CASSQDSGGALNEQFF. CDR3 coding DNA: TGCGCCAGCAGCCAAGATTCGGGGGGCGCCCTCAATGAGCAGTTCTTC.

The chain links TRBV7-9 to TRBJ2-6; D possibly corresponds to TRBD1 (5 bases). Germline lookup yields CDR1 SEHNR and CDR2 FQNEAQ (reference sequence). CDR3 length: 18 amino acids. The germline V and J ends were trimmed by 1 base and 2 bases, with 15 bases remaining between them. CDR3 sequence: CASSLVGRLRTGANVLTF. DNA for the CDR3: TGTGCCAGCAGCTTAGTGGGGCGGCTAAGAACTGGGGCCAACGTCCTGACTTTC.

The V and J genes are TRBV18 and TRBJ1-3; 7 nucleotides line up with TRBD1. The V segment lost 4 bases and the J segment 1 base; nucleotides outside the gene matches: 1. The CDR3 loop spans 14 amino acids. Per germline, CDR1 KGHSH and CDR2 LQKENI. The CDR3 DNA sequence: TGTGCCAGCTCACAGGGGGCGTCTGGAAACACCATATATTTT. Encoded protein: CASSQGASGNTIYF.